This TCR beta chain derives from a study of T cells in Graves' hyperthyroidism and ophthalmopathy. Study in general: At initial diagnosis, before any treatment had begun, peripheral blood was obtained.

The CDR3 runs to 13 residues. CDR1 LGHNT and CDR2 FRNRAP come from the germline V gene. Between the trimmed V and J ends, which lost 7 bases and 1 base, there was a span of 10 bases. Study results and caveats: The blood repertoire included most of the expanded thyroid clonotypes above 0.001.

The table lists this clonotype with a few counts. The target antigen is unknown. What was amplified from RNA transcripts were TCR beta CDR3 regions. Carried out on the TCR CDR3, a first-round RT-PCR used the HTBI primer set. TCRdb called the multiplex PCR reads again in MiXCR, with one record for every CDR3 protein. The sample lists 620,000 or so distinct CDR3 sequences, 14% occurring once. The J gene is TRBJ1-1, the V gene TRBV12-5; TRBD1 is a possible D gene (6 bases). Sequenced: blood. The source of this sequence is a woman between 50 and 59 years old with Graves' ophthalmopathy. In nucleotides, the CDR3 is TGTGCTAGTGAGGGGGACCGGAACACTGAAGCTTTCTTT. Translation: CASEGDRNTEAFF.